A single sample gave rise to the 7 T cell receptor beta chains below, sequenced in a study of T cell changes during pregnancy in multiple sclerosis. Profiled with immunoSEQ multiplex PCR; TCRdb holds only in-frame clones, not every one. The sample records roughly 48,000 clones, over 80% being singletons. Sequenced here: CD4+ T cells from peripheral blood mononuclear cells, sampled in the second trimester of pregnancy. The receptors derive from a female donor in good health, enrolled as a control in a pregnancy study.

The V and J genes are TRBV11-3 and TRBJ2-7, with D uncertain. Trimming removed 5 bases at V and 5 bases at J, with 13 bases between. Germline V gives CDR1 SGHNT, CDR2 YENEEA. CDR3 length: 13 amino acids. CDR3 in DNA: TGTGCCAGCAGCCCCACCCCGGCGGACGAGCAGTACTTC. Translation gives CASSPTPADEQYF.

The chain joins TRBV6-1 to TRBJ2-4; weak D call: TRBD1 (6 bases). V dropped 5 bases and J dropped 1 base, with 9 bases sitting between them. In germline, CDR1 is MNHNS, CDR2 SASEGT. This CDR3 is 14 amino acids long. The CDR3 DNA sequence: TGTGCCAGCAGTCCGACAGGTGCCAAAAACATTCAGTACTTC. Translated, it gives CASSPTGAKNIQYF.

V gene TRBV6-1 combines with J gene TRBJ2-1, with TRBD2 identical over 8 bases. The CDR3 runs 13 residues. J gave up 16 bases and V 1 base, and 9 bases lay outside the gene matches. Germline V gene data show CDR1 as MNHNS and CDR2 as SASEGT. The CDR3 nucleotides are TGTGCCAGCAGTGAAGTGCGTTCCGCGGGAGGATTCTTC. Amino acid sequence: CASSEVRSAGGFF.

The chain uses TRBV6-1 and TRBJ2-2, with a possible D match to TRBD2 (6 bases). The CDR3 consists of 12 residues. V lost 6 bases, J lost 5 bases, and 7 bases lay in between. Germline lookup yields CDR1 MNHNS and CDR2 SASEGT. The CDR3 nucleotides are TGTGCCAGCAGAGGGAGGACCGGGGAGCTGTTTTTT. Its protein product is CASRGRTGELFF.

The J gene is TRBJ1-2, the V gene TRBV13; tentative D call: TRBD1 (5 bases). The V gene lost 2 bases and the J gene lost 8 bases, with 12 bases spanning the gap. Germline-derived CDR1 and CDR2 are PRHDT and FYEKMQ (reference sequence). The length of the CDR3 is 13 residues. The CDR3 region is CASSLQGVEGYTF. For the CDR3, the DNA is TGTGCCAGCAGCTTACAAGGGGTCGAAGGCTACACCTTC.

V usage is TRBV2 and J usage is TRBJ1-2; 9 nucleotides line up with TRBD1. V lost 5 bases, J lost 6 bases, and 7 bases stayed unmatched. Germline CDR1 SNHLY, CDR2 FYNNEI. The CDR3 contains 14 residues. The CDR3: CASSIGTGFHGYTF. The CDR3 DNA follows: TGTGCCAGCAGTATCGGGACAGGGTTCCATGGCTACACCTTC.

J is TRBJ2-5 and V is TRBV12-5, with 9 nucleotides matching TRBD1. V shed 6 bases and J 5 bases; nucleotides not matched to a gene: 10. Germline V gene lookup returns CDR1 LGHNT and CDR2 FRNRAP. This CDR3 contains 15 residues. The CDR3 region has the DNA TGTGCTAGTGGAACCGGACAGGGGAACGGGGAGACCCAGTACTTC. This codes for CASGTGQGNGETQYF.